Below are 32 T cell receptor beta chains sequenced from a single sample in a study of blood T cell repertoires in COVID-19. This table comes from immunoSEQ multiplex PCR, and its TCRdb copy is limited to in-frame clones, with some not included. The sample includes about 5,900 clones, 85% to 90% of them seen just once. Sequenced material: peripheral blood. These receptors all come from a man between 60 and 70 years old with acute or convalescent COVID-19.

The chain recombines TRBV6-4 with TRBJ1-3; unclear D gene. This CDR3 is built from 16 residues. CDR1 MRHNA and CDR2 SNTAGT come from the germline V gene. The ends were cut back, 2 bases at V and 4 bases at J, with 15 bases in the middle. CDR3 coding DNA: TGTGCCAGCAGTGACGTGCGGGCTCTAACCGGAAACACCATATATTTT. This sequence encodes CASSDVRALTGNTIYF.

V gene TRBV6-2 or TRBV6-3 combines with J gene TRBJ1-2; D remains unclear. The V and J ends lost 2 bases and 6 bases respectively, with 10 bases between them. Germline loops: CDR1 MNHEY, CDR2 SVGEGT. This CDR3 has 13 amino acids. CDR3 in amino acids: CASSYIGTDGYTF. In nucleotides, the CDR3 is TGTGCCAGCAGTTACATAGGAACAGATGGCTACACCTTC.

The J gene is TRBJ2-1, the V gene TRBV9, with D perhaps TRBD1 (5 bases). Trimming removed 0 bases at V and 1 base at J, with 8 bases between. Germline CDR1 SGDLS, CDR2 YYNGEE. The CDR3 spans 15 residues. As DNA, the CDR3 is TGTGCCAGCAGCGTAGGTCAGGGTTCCTACAATGAGCAGTTCTTC. This codes for CASSVGQGSYNEQFF.

This chain links TRBV18 with TRBJ2-2; D gene ambiguous. The CDR3 covers 16 residues. Per the germline V gene, CDR1 is KGHSH and CDR2 is LQKENI. The germline V and J ends were trimmed by 1 base and 0 bases, with 9 bases remaining between them. The CDR3 reads CASSPLRVSNTGELFF. CDR3 bases: TGTGCCAGCTCACCACTCCGGGTATCGAACACCGGGGAGCTGTTTTTT. The entire variable domain, with the rest obtained from reference TRBV18 and TRBJ2-2, is as follows: NAGVMQNPRHLVRRRGQEARLRCSPMKGHSHVYWYRQLPEEGLKFMVYLQKENIIDESGMPKERFSAEFPKEGPSILRIQQVVRGDSAAYFCASSPLRVSNTGELFFGEGSRLTVL.

The rearrangement uses TRBV27 and TRBJ1-1, with a tentative D call TRBD1 (6 bases). The CDR3 is 15 amino acids. Germline-derived CDR1 and CDR2 are MNHEY and SMNVEV (reference sequence). V was cut by 5 bases and J by 2 bases, with 15 bases left in between. The CDR3 here is CASSPYRVYNTEAFF. For the CDR3, the DNA is TGTGCCAGCAGTCCTTACAGGGTATACAACACTGAAGCTTTCTTT.

This chain uses TRBV5-1 with TRBJ2-2, with TRBD2 identical over 10 bases. The V gene end was trimmed by 3 bases and the J gene end by 5 bases; junction bases not matched to a gene: 4. CDR3 length: 15 residues. Germline V CDR1 and CDR2: SGHRS, YFSETQ. The CDR3 sequence: CASSSTSGRTGELFF. In DNA form, the CDR3 reads TGCGCCAGCAGCTCGACTAGCGGGCGGACCGGGGAGCTGTTTTTT.

The rearrangement uses TRBV27 and TRBJ1-3; D is ambiguous. Per the germline V gene, CDR1 is MNHEY and CDR2 is SMNVEV (reference sequence). The germline V and J ends were trimmed by 5 bases and 4 bases, with 15 bases remaining between them. This CDR3 is 15 amino acids long. The CDR3 loop reads CASSRSNYLGNTIYF. CDR3 bases: TGTGCCAGCAGTCGTAGCAATTATTTAGGAAACACCATATATTTT.

This clone was found once. V is TRBV3-1 (or the pseudogene TRBV3-2) and J is TRBJ1-3, with D perhaps TRBD1 (5 bases). Germline CDR1 LGHDT, CDR2 YNNKEL (reference sequence). The V end was cut by 2 bases, the J end by 1 base, with 12 bases between. CDR3 size: 16 residues. CDR3 coding DNA: TGTGCCAGCAGCCAACAGGGTTTCGTATCTGGAAACACCATATATTTT. This gives the protein CASSQQGFVSGNTIYF.

The gene calls are TRBV6-5 and TRBJ1-3; D ambiguous. V lost 7 bases, J lost 0 bases, and 7 bases lay in between. The germline CDR1 and CDR2 sequences are MNHEY and SVGAGI. The CDR3 is 13 amino acids. The CDR3: CASIRASGNTIYF. The CDR3 region has the DNA TGTGCCAGCATTAGAGCCTCTGGAAACACCATATATTTT.

This rearrangement joins TRBV14 to TRBJ2-3; 11 bases align to TRBD2. The CDR3 is 20 residues long. CDR1 and CDR2 from the germline V gene are SGHDN and FVKESK. Germline trimming cut 4 bases from V and 0 bases from J; bases unmatched to any gene: 15. In DNA, the CDR3 is TGTGCCAGCAGCCCTCCCGATGGGAATAGCGGGGGGGATAGCACAGATACGCAGTATTTT. Residues: CASSPPDGNSGGDSTDTQYF.

CDR3 coding DNA: TGTGCCAGCAGCTTAGGGGGCGGTGCTGCCTACGAGCAGTACTTC. Translation: CASSLGGGAAYEQYF. This chain uses TRBV7-2 with TRBJ2-7; D is possibly TRBD1 (5 bases). Germline V gene lookup returns CDR1 SGHTA and CDR2 FQGNSA. CDR3 size: 15 residues. The V gene lost 1 base and the J gene lost 2 bases, with 12 bases spanning the gap. The full variable domain, in which reference TRBV7-2 and TRBJ2-7 provide the parts outside the CDR3, is GAGVSQSPSNKVTEKGKDVELRCDPISGHTALYWYRQSLGQGLEFLIYFQGNSAPDKSGLPSDRFSAERTGGSVSTLTIQRTQQEDSAVYLCASSLGGGAAYEQYFGPGTRLTVT.

This sequence joins TRBV5-8 and TRBJ1-1; 8 nucleotides align to TRBD1. This CDR3 region has 15 residues. The trim removed 4 bases at V and 8 bases at J, leaving 13 bases unmatched. Germline values: CDR1 SGHTS, CDR2 YDEGEE. The CDR3 sequence: CASSLAGQGLYEAFF. In nucleotides, the CDR3 is TGTGCCAGCAGCCTCGCCGGACAGGGATTATACGAAGCTTTCTTT.

The V call is TRBV9, the J call TRBJ2-7, with 7 bases identical to TRBD1. Losses at the gene ends were 0 bases for V and 1 base for J; bases not matched to a gene: 7. The CDR3 spans 16 residues. CDR1 and CDR2 (germline): SGDLS, YYNGEE. CDR3 amino acids: CASSVGQGAFSYEQYF. CDR3 bases: TGTGCCAGCAGCGTAGGACAGGGTGCGTTTTCCTACGAGCAGTACTTC.

This clone has only a few counts. The chain employs TRBV4-3 and TRBJ2-2, with TRBD2 as a possible D gene (5 bases). This CDR3 contains 20 residues. CDR1 LGHNA and CDR2 YSLEER come from the germline V gene. Between the trimmed V and J ends, which lost 1 base and 4 bases, there was a span of 25 bases. CDR3 bases: TGCGCCAGCAGCCAAGGTATACAGTGGCGGCAGTCTCGGGGCACCGGGGAGCTGTTTTTT. Translation: CASSQGIQWRQSRGTGELFF.

This clone was found a few times. This chain joins TRBV6-4 and TRBJ2-3; 10 nucleotides line up with TRBD2. This CDR3 is 15 amino acids long. Germline CDR1 reads MRHNA; CDR2 reads SNTAGT. V shed 2 bases and J 2 bases; nucleotides not matched to a gene: 1. DNA for the CDR3: TGTGCCAGCAGTGACAGCGGGGGGGCCACAGATACGCAGTATTTT. It specifies CASSDSGGATDTQYF.

V gene TRBV7-9 combines with J gene TRBJ2-3, with D hard to call. V was cut by 5 bases and J by 4 bases, with 10 bases left in between. Germline V gene lookup returns CDR1 SEHNR and CDR2 FQNEAQ (reference sequence). This CDR3 is 13 amino acids long. In DNA form, the CDR3 reads TGTGCCAGCAGCCCCCCCCTACCAGATACGCAGTATTTT. Encoded protein: CASSPPLPDTQYF.

This clone was recorded a few times. The genes are TRBV5-1 and TRBJ1-1, with TRBD1 identical over 10 bases. CDR3 length: 16 amino acids. In germline, CDR1 is SGHRS, CDR2 YFSETQ. Trimming cost V 4 bases and J 4 bases; bases outside gene matches: 10. The CDR3 nucleotides are TGCGCCAGCAGCGGGACCGGGACAGGGGATCCCACTGAAGCTTTCTTT. Protein sequence: CASSGTGTGDPTEAFF.

The V call is TRBV4-1, the J call TRBJ1-2; D is unclear. Trimming took 3 bases from V and 2 from J, leaving 16 bases between them. The CDR3 runs to 16 residues. From germline, CDR1 is MGHRA and CDR2 YSYEKL. The DNA of the CDR3 is TGCGCCAGCAGCCAGGGCATGGGCTCTTCGAACTATGGCTACACCTTC. Translated: CASSQGMGSSNYGYTF.

V is TRBV10-3 and J is TRBJ2-3; 10 nucleotides align to TRBD2. Germline V gene data show CDR1 as ENHRY and CDR2 as SYGVKD. V lost 6 bases, J lost 3 bases, and 3 bases stayed unmatched. The CDR3 consists of 14 residues. The CDR3 region has the DNA TGTGCCATCAGAGAAGCGGGAGGGACAGATACGCAGTATTTT. It translates to CAIREAGGTDTQYF.

V usage is TRBV25-1 and J usage is TRBJ1-1; D gene unclear. V lost 7 bases and J 1 base, leaving 19 bases between the germline ends. There are 16 residues in the CDR3. Germline CDR1 is MGHDK and CDR2 is SYGVNS. CDR3 DNA sequence: TGTGCCAGCATCGGCAGAGCGGGTTGGGGGAACACTGAAGCTTTCTTT. As protein: CASIGRAGWGNTEAFF.

The chain has TRBV29-1 and TRBJ2-2, with D possibly being TRBD1 (6 bases). This CDR3 contains 14 residues. The germline V and J ends were trimmed by 3 bases and 6 bases, with 14 bases remaining between them. CDR1 is SQVTM, CDR2 ANQGSEA, per germline. The CDR3 region is CSVEGQGPPGELFF. CDR3 nucleotide sequence: TGCAGCGTTGAGGGGCAGGGGCCCCCCGGGGAGCTGTTTTTT.

This clone has just one count. The chain carries TRBV4-3 and TRBJ1-4; 9 bases are shared with TRBD1. The CDR3 is 15 amino acids. V dropped 1 base and J dropped 4; count of bases not matched to a gene: 1. CDR1 is LGHNA, CDR2 YSLEER, per germline. The DNA of the CDR3 is TGCGCCAGCAGCCAAGGGGACAGGGTTAATGAAAAACTGTTTTTT. This sequence encodes CASSQGDRVNEKLFF.

The rearrangement joins TRBV24-1 to TRBJ2-3, with a weak D call TRBD1 (8 bases). The V gene's germline CDR1 is KGHDR and CDR2 SFDVKD. CDR3 length equals 16 residues. Trimming removed 3 bases at V and 7 bases at J, with 19 bases between. The CDR3 protein is CATSDRGAGGTYTQYF. DNA for the CDR3: TGTGCCACCAGTGATCGGGGGGCAGGGGGCACGTATACGCAGTATTTT.

The chain joins TRBV5-6 to TRBJ2-1, with 10 bases matching TRBD1. Germline V gene sequence: CDR1 SGHDT, CDR2 YYEEEE. The ends lost 3 bases at V and 9 bases at J; junction bases unmatched: 9. The CDR3 spans 15 residues. CDR3 sequence (DNA): TGTGCCAGCAGCTATCGGGACAGGGGACTCCGTGAGCAGTTCTTC. The encoded protein is CASSYRDRGLREQFF.

V and J are TRBV3-1 (or the pseudogene TRBV3-2) and TRBJ1-2; D is ambiguous. The V end lost 2 bases, the J end lost 4 bases, and 11 bases lay between the germline ends. The CDR3 has 14 residues. CDR1 and CDR2 (germline): LGHDT, YNNKEL (reference sequence). This chain's CDR3 is CASSQLLGSYGYTF. CDR3 in DNA: TGTGCCAGCAGCCAATTACTGGGGAGCTATGGCTACACCTTC.

V and J are TRBV6-2 or TRBV6-3 and TRBJ2-3; 7 nucleotides line up with TRBD2. Looked up from germline, CDR1 is MNHEY and CDR2 is SVGEGT. The CDR3 consists of 16 residues. Trimming at V came to 3 bases and at J to 10 bases, leaving 16 bases not matched to a gene. This chain's CDR3 is CASSYRGLSDRGAQYF. CDR3 DNA sequence: TGTGCCAGCAGTTATCGAGGACTATCGGATCGGGGGGCGCAGTATTTT.

This chain connects TRBV19 to TRBJ2-6, with D uncertain. The CDR3 is 15 amino acids. Per the germline V gene, CDR1 is LNHDA and CDR2 is SQIVND (reference sequence). With 10 bases removed from V and 0 bases from J, the gap between germline ends came to 13 bases. As DNA, the CDR3 is TGTGCCACCTCCCCCCCGGGCTCTGGGGCCAACGTCCTGACTTTC. Translation gives CATSPPGSGANVLTF.

This chain uses TRBV20-1 with TRBJ1-1; 7 bases are shared with TRBD1. Looked up from germline, CDR1 is DFQATT and CDR2 is SNEGSKA (reference sequence). V shed 3 bases, J shed 6 bases, and the junction held 10 bases outside the gene matches. The CDR3 loop spans 14 amino acids. The CDR3 loop reads CSASEQGQVAEAFF. The CDR3 nucleotides are TGCAGTGCTAGTGAACAGGGGCAGGTGGCTGAAGCTTTCTTT.

A few counts support this clone. V and J are TRBV18 and TRBJ1-2; the D gene is possibly TRBD1 (5 bases). Germline values: CDR1 KGHSH, CDR2 LQKENI. The CDR3 loop spans 15 amino acids. V shed 0 bases and J shed 8 bases, with 16 bases lying between them. CDR3 in amino acids: CASSPPGVVFSGYTF. The CDR3 DNA follows: TGTGCCAGCTCACCACCAGGGGTCGTTTTTTCGGGCTACACCTTC. Supplemented by reference TRBV18 and TRBJ1-2, the full variable domain reads NAGVMQNPRHLVRRRGQEARLRCSPMKGHSHVYWYRQLPEEGLKFMVYLQKENIIDESGMPKERFSAEFPKEGPSILRIQQVVRGDSAAYFCASSPPGVVFSGYTFGSGTRLTVV.

This sequence joins TRBV6-5 and TRBJ2-2, with 8 bases fitting TRBD2. CDR1 and CDR2 from the germline V gene are MNHEY and SVGAGI. The CDR3 runs 15 residues. After removal of 0 bases from V and 7 bases from J, the junction contained 4 bases not matched to a gene. CDR3 protein: CASSYSSGSSGELFF. The CDR3 bases are TGTGCCAGCAGTTACTCCAGCGGGAGTAGCGGGGAGCTGTTTTTT.

This CDR3 is CASSQDGTGRINTIYF. Written as DNA, the CDR3 is TGTGCCAGCAGCCAAGATGGGACAGGGAGGATCAACACCATATATTTT. The chain carries TRBV14 and TRBJ1-3; TRBD1 agrees at 9 bases. J lost 7 bases, V lost 0 bases, and 7 bases had no gene match. Germline V gene lookup returns CDR1 SGHDN and CDR2 FVKESK. The CDR3 loop spans 16 amino acids.

The genes are TRBV29-1 and TRBJ1-1; D might be TRBD1 (6 bases). Trimming took 3 bases from V and 8 from J, leaving 13 bases between them. The CDR3 runs to 12 residues. Germline-derived CDR1 and CDR2 are SQVTM and ANQGSEA. The CDR3 reads CSVDHGTREAFF. The CDR3 coding sequence is TGCAGCGTTGATCATGGGACAAGAGAAGCTTTCTTT. Together with reference TRBV29-1 and TRBJ1-1, the CDR3 gives the full variable domain: SAVISQKPSRDICQRGTSLTIQCQVDSQVTMMFWYRQQPGQSLTLIATANQGSEATYESGFVIDKFPISRPNLTFSTLTVSNMSPEDSSIYLCSVDHGTREAFFGQGTRLTVV.